This TCR beta chain was sequenced during a study of blood T cell repertoires in COVID-19. Sequenced by immunoSEQ multiplex PCR; TCRdb stores in-frame clones only, minus some. The sample lists about 99,000 clones, about four fifths seen once, with 18% in the top ten. Trimming removed 5 bases from V and 7 bases from J; junction bases left unmatched: 9. This CDR3 has 15 amino acids. The germline V gene has CDR1 MNHEY and CDR2 SMNVEV (reference sequence). The chain carries TRBV27 and TRBJ1-1; TRBD1 matches at 11 bases. The TCR was taken from a woman older than 75 with active or convalescent COVID-19. Input material: peripheral blood. The CDR3 sequence: CASSKGQGAGFEAFF. CDR3 sequence (DNA): TGTGCCAGCAGTAAAGGACAGGGGGCGGGATTTGAAGCTTTCTTT.